These 18 T cell receptor beta chains share one sample of origin, sequenced in a study of blood T cell repertoires in COVID-19. Only in-frame clones appear in the TCRdb table, and some are missing; sequencing was by immunoSEQ multiplex PCR. This sample has around 100,000 clones, with roughly 79% found just once. Material for sequencing was peripheral blood. The receptor source for this set is a woman aged 70-85 years with acute or convalescent COVID-19.

This clone was seen a few times. The rearrangement joins TRBV6-2 or TRBV6-3 to TRBJ1-4; 7 nucleotides line up with TRBD1. Per the germline V gene, CDR1 is MNHEY and CDR2 is SVGEGT. CDR3 size: 13 residues. Trimming took 6 bases from V and 5 from J; bases not matched to a gene: 3. CDR3 amino acids: CASSDRANEKLFF. For the CDR3, the DNA is TGTGCCAGCAGCGACAGGGCAAATGAAAAACTGTTTTTT.

This clone appeared once. The rearrangement uses TRBV9 and TRBJ1-3, with TRBD1 matching over 8 bases. Germline V lookup: CDR1 SGDLS, CDR2 YYNGEE. The junction had 8 bases not matched to a gene; V was cut back by 4 bases and J by 2 bases. The CDR3 extends over 16 amino acids. The CDR3, as DNA: TGTGCCAGCAGCTACGGACAGGGAGTGCCTGGAAACACCATATATTTT. Protein sequence: CASSYGQGVPGNTIYF. The full variable domain, in which reference TRBV9 and TRBJ1-3 provide the parts outside the CDR3, is DSGVTQTPKHLITATGQRVTLRCSPRSGDLSVYWYQQSLDQGLQFLIQYYNGEERAKGNILERFSAQQFPDLHSELNLSSLELGDSALYFCASSYGQGVPGNTIYFGEGSWLTVV.

The genes are TRBV2 and TRBJ1-2, with TRBD1 matching over 8 bases. V lost 6 bases to trimming and J lost 3 bases; unmatched junction nucleotides: 6. Germline assignment: CDR1 SNHLY and CDR2 FYNNEI. This CDR3 is 14 amino acids long. The CDR3 sequence: CASSGQGGYYGYTF. Here the CDR3 DNA reads TGTGCCAGCAGCGGACAGGGAGGGTACTATGGCTACACCTTC.

In this sample, this clone turned up a few times. The chain recombines TRBV25-1 with TRBJ1-2; possibly TRBD1 for D (5 bases). Germline-derived CDR1 and CDR2 are MGHDK and SYGVNS. Trimming removed 2 bases at V and 8 bases at J, with 12 bases between. The CDR3 runs 13 residues. CDR3 in DNA: TGTGCCAGCAGTGAACCAGGGATTCCGGGCTACACCTTC. It is translated as CASSEPGIPGYTF.

The chain has TRBV15 and TRBJ1-2; 10 bases line up with TRBD1. V lost 1 base and J lost 5; bases outside the gene matches: 13. Germline CDR1 LNHNV, CDR2 YYDKDF (reference sequence). The length of the CDR3 is 18 residues. The CDR3 DNA reads TGTGCCACCAGCAGAGGTACCGGGACAGGGGCCCAGGGGTATGGCTACACCTTC. It codes for CATSRGTGTGAQGYGYTF.

The V and J genes are TRBV3-1 (or the pseudogene TRBV3-2) and TRBJ1-2, with D unclear. Trimming cost V 4 bases and J 0 bases, with 12 bases left between them. Germline CDR1 LGHDT, CDR2 YNNKEL (reference sequence). The CDR3 has 15 residues. In DNA form, the CDR3 reads TGTGCCAGCAGCCTAAGCGTAAATTCTAACTATGGCTACACCTTC. Translation gives CASSLSVNSNYGYTF.

The genes are TRBV2 and TRBJ1-2, with D tentatively TRBD1 (6 bases). Germline V gene data show CDR1 as SNHLY and CDR2 as FYNNEI. V shed 7 bases and J shed 5 bases, with 11 bases lying between them. The CDR3 runs to 12 residues. The CDR3 spells CASNGGFYGYTF. In DNA, the CDR3 is TGTGCCAGCAATGGGGGCTTTTATGGCTACACCTTC.

The V call is TRBV21-1, the J call TRBJ2-5; no DNA check was done on the table's D call, TRBD2. TRBV21-1 is a pseudogene. The CDR3 totals 17 residues. In nucleotides, the CDR3 is TGTGCCACCACACCCTTACGGGGGGGCCAGGTTCAAGAGACCCAGTACTTC. As protein: CATTPLRGGQVQETQYF.

In regard to this clone: A read error may produce the germline difference seen at one junction end. The gene calls are TRBV11-2 and TRBJ2-5; tentative D call: TRBD1 (7 bases). This CDR3 spans 17 amino acids. Germline V gene data show CDR1 as SGHAT and CDR2 as FQNNGV. The CDR3 DNA follows: TGTGCCAGCAGCTTAGACGTGGGGGGCGCAGGGGGAGAGTCCCAGTACTTC. Protein product: CASSLDVGGAGGESQYF.

The chain joins TRBV6-6 to TRBJ1-6; D perhaps matches TRBD1 (5 bases). The CDR3 totals 15 residues. V lost 2 bases and J 7 bases, leaving 12 bases between the germline ends. In germline, CDR1 is MNHNY, CDR2 SVGAGI (reference sequence). CDR3 loop: CASSYLNGGNSPLHF. CDR3 DNA sequence: TGTGCCAGCAGTTACCTAAACGGGGGAAATTCACCCCTCCACTTT.

The V and J genes are TRBV4-3 and TRBJ2-2; 7 bases map to TRBD1. The germline CDR1 and CDR2 sequences are LGHNA and YSLEER. The junction had 6 bases not matched to a gene; V was cut back by 2 bases and J by 6 bases. This CDR3 comprises 15 residues. CDR3 DNA: TGCGCCAGCAGCCAATCATGGCAGGGGGCCGGGGAGCTGTTTTTT. It codes for CASSQSWQGAGELFF.

The chain is built from TRBV30 and TRBJ1-4, with 9 positions matching TRBD1. Unmatched junction bases numbered 14, after V lost 5 bases and J lost 7 bases. CDR1 is GTSNPN, CDR2 SVGIG, per germline (reference sequence). This CDR3 has 16 residues. The CDR3 here is CAWATAGTGQAEKLFF. DNA of the CDR3: TGTGCCTGGGCCACGGCCGGGACAGGGCAGGCTGAAAAACTGTTTTTT.

The chain joins TRBV16 to TRBJ2-1, with a tentative D call TRBD1 (6 bases). The V end lost 4 bases, the J end lost 8 bases, and 21 bases lay between the germline ends. The CDR3 runs to 16 residues. Germline CDR1 and CDR2: KGHSY and FQNENV. CDR3 amino acids: CASSPFQTGRRDEQFF. The CDR3, as DNA: TGTGCCAGCAGCCCCTTCCAGACAGGACGACGGGATGAGCAGTTCTTC.

This clone appeared a single time. This chain links TRBV4-2 with TRBJ2-7, with 11 bases aligning to TRBD1. CDR1 and CDR2 from the germline V gene are LGHNA and YNFKEQ. Germline trimming cut 4 bases from V and 2 bases from J; bases unmatched to any gene: 7. This CDR3 spans 16 amino acids. The DNA of the CDR3 is TGTGCCAGCAGCCGAGAGTTGGGACAGGGGGCCTACGAGCAGTACGTC. Translating gives CASSRELGQGAYEQYV.

This rearrangement joins TRBV10-1 to TRBJ2-1; 10 positions agree with TRBD1. The CDR3 totals 16 residues. V was pared by 2 bases and J by 6 bases, with 7 bases of the junction left unmatched. Germline CDR1 is WNHNN and CDR2 is SYGVQD (reference sequence). In nucleotides, the CDR3 is TGCGCCAGCAGTGAGGTTAGGACAGGGGGTCTCAATGAGCAGTTCTTC. Protein: CASSEVRTGGLNEQFF.

The rearrangement links TRBV12-3 or TRBV12-4 to TRBJ2-1, with D perhaps matching TRBD2 (6 bases). This CDR3 has 13 amino acids. Trimming took 6 bases from V and 12 from J, leaving 18 bases between them. CDR3: CASSWAGRSVQFF. DNA of the CDR3: TGTGCCAGCAGCTGGGCGGGGAGAAGTGTGCAGTTCTTC.

This chain connects TRBV30 to TRBJ1-2; no definite D call. The CDR3 consists of 12 residues. With 8 bases removed from V and 2 bases from J, the gap between germline ends came to 12 bases. Germline V gives CDR1 GTSNPN, CDR2 SVGIG (reference sequence). CDR3 nucleotides: TGTGCCCAGCGGGTTTCCAACTATGGCTACACCTTC. This sequence encodes CAQRVSNYGYTF.

The chain recombines TRBV7-2 with TRBJ2-7; 8 nucleotides match TRBD2. Looked up from germline, CDR1 is SGHTA and CDR2 is FQGNSA. The junction had 3 bases not matched to a gene; V was cut back by 8 bases and J by 0 bases. The CDR3 contains 13 residues. The CDR3 loop reads CASPGGVSYEQYV. The CDR3 region has the DNA TGTGCCAGCCCGGGGGGGGTCTCCTACGAGCAGTACGTC.